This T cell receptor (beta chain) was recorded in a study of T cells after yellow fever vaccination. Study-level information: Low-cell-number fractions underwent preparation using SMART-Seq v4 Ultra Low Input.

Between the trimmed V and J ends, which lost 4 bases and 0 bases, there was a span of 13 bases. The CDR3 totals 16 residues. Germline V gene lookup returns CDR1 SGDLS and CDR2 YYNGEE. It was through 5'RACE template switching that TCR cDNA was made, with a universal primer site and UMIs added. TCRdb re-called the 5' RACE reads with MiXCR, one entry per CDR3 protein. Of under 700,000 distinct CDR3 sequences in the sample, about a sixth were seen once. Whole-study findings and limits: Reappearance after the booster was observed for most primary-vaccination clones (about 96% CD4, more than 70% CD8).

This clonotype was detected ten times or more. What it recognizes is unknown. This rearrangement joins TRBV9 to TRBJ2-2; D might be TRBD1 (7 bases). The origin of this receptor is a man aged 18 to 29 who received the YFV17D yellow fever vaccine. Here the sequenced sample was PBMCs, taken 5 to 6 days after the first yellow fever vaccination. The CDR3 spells CASSPRGATNTGELFF. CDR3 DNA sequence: TGTGCCAGCAGCCCCAGGGGGGCGACGAACACCGGGGAGCTGTTTTTT.